This is a list of T cell receptor beta chains from one sample in a study of blood T cell repertoires in COVID-19. Clones were read by immunoSEQ multiplex PCR, and TCRdb kept only the in-frame ones, dropping some. The data contain 200,000 to 300,000 clones, roughly 80% of them singletons. The sample consisted of peripheral blood. The receptor set was obtained from a woman in her sixties with active or convalescent COVID-19. The CDR3 runs from the conserved cysteine through the conserved F or W. Fields, in order: clone size, J gene, D gene, V gene, CDR3 protein, CDR3 DNA. D genes are given only for firm matches. Clone size, where shown, is once, few, many, or a class for clones that have expanded.

clone size: NA
J gene: TRBJ2-5
D gene: NA
V gene: TRBV13
CDR3 protein: CASSLRWRGRQTQYF
CDR3 DNA: TGTGCCAGCAGCTTACGGTGGCGGGGGCGCCAGACCCAGTACTTC

clone size: NA
J gene: TRBJ2-1
D gene: TRBD2
V gene: TRBV3-1/TRBV3-2
CDR3 protein: CASSQDLFGLAQNLVNNEQFF
CDR3 DNA: TGTGCCAGCAGCCAAGATCTATTCGGACTAGCTCAAAATCTAGTCAACAATGAGCAGTTCTTC

clone size: once
J gene: TRBJ1-6
D gene: TRBD1
V gene: TRBV4-2
CDR3 protein: CASSADRGASSGSPLHF
CDR3 DNA: TGTGCCAGCAGCGCGGACAGGGGAGCTAGTTCAGGATCACCCCTCCACTTT

clone size: NA
J gene: TRBJ2-7
D gene: NA
V gene: TRBV11-3
CDR3 protein: CASSFVRDTTYEQYF
CDR3 DNA: TGTGCCAGCAGCTTTGTCCGGGACACTACCTACGAGCAGTACTTC

clone size: NA
J gene: TRBJ1-5
D gene: NA
V gene: TRBV28
CDR3 protein: CASSGGSQPQHF
CDR3 DNA: TGTGCCAGCAGTGGGGGCAGCCAGCCCCAGCATTTT

clone size: NA
J gene: TRBJ1-2
D gene: NA
V gene: TRBV18
CDR3 protein: CASSPQGSGYGYTF
CDR3 DNA: TGTGCCAGCTCACCTCAGGGTTCCGGCTATGGCTACACCTTC

clone size: NA
J gene: TRBJ2-5
D gene: NA
V gene: TRBV27
CDR3 protein: CASSSLGSQETQYF
CDR3 DNA: TGTGCCAGCAGTTCGCTGGGCAGCCAAGAGACCCAGTACTTC

clone size: NA
J gene: TRBJ1-2
D gene: TRBD1
V gene: TRBV24-1
CDR3 protein: CATSDTDRAYGYTF
CDR3 DNA: TGTGCCACCAGTGACACGGACAGGGCTTATGGCTACACCTTC

clone size: NA
J gene: TRBJ2-3
D gene: NA
V gene: TRBV6-2/TRBV6-3
CDR3 protein: CASSQGRDTQYF
CDR3 DNA: TGTGCCAGCAGCCAAGGCAGGGATACGCAGTATTTT

clone size: NA
J gene: TRBJ2-2
D gene: NA
V gene: TRBV13
CDR3 protein: CASSLETGTGELFF
CDR3 DNA: TGTGCCAGCAGCCTAGAGACGGGCACCGGGGAGCTGTTTTTT

clone size: NA
J gene: TRBJ1-2
D gene: TRBD1
V gene: TRBV7-9
CDR3 protein: CASSPAGQGGYTF
CDR3 DNA: TGTGCCAGCAGCCCAGCAGGACAGGGTGGCTACACCTTC

clone size: once
J gene: TRBJ2-2
D gene: NA
V gene: TRBV3-1/TRBV3-2
CDR3 protein: CASRGGTGELFF
CDR3 DNA: TGTGCCAGCAGGGGGGGAACCGGGGAGCTGTTTTTT

clone size: few
J gene: TRBJ2-2
D gene: NA
V gene: TRBV11-2
CDR3 protein: CASSLGRSNTGELFF
CDR3 DNA: TGTGCCAGCAGCTTAGGTCGTTCGAACACCGGGGAGCTGTTTTTT

clone size: NA
J gene: TRBJ1-4
D gene: TRBD1
V gene: TRBV18
CDR3 protein: CASSFGQGTTNEKLFF
CDR3 DNA: TGTGCCAGCTCATTCGGACAGGGAACAACTAATGAAAAACTGTTTTTT

clone size: few
J gene: TRBJ2-5
D gene: NA
V gene: TRBV27
CDR3 protein: CASSSIHPPGETQYF
CDR3 DNA: TGTGCCAGCAGTTCTATCCACCCGCCGGGGGAGACCCAGTACTTC

clone size: NA
J gene: TRBJ2-3
D gene: TRBD2
V gene: TRBV5-1
CDR3 protein: CASTELARSTDTQYF
CDR3 DNA: TGCGCCAGCACCGAACTAGCGCGGAGCACAGATACGCAGTATTTT

clone size: NA
J gene: TRBJ2-5
D gene: TRBD2
V gene: TRBV5-1
CDR3 protein: CASSRSGGAEETQYF
CDR3 DNA: TGCGCCAGCTCGCGAAGCGGGGGGGCCGAAGAGACCCAGTACTTC

clone size: NA
J gene: TRBJ2-7
D gene: TRBD2
V gene: TRBV6-5
CDR3 protein: CASTGLAGGLGEQYF
CDR3 DNA: TGTGCCAGCACCGGACTAGCGGGAGGGCTGGGAGAGCAGTACTTC

clone size: NA
J gene: TRBJ2-1
D gene: TRBD2
V gene: TRBV7-9
CDR3 protein: CASSPGTSGNDEQFF
CDR3 DNA: TGTGCCAGCAGCCCCGGGACTAGCGGGAACGATGAGCAGTTCTTC

clone size: NA
J gene: TRBJ2-1
D gene: NA
V gene: TRBV7-7
CDR3 protein: CASSLGSTGYNEQFF
CDR3 DNA: TGTGCTAGCAGCTTAGGATCCACGGGGTACAATGAGCAGTTCTTC

clone size: NA
J gene: TRBJ2-5
D gene: NA
V gene: TRBV7-2
CDR3 protein: CASSFAGHGETQYF
CDR3 DNA: TGTGCCAGCAGCTTTGCAGGTCACGGAGAGACCCAGTACTTC

clone size: NA
J gene: TRBJ2-5
D gene: TRBD2
V gene: TRBV19
CDR3 protein: CASSRGLAIETQYF
CDR3 DNA: TGTGCCAGTAGTAGAGGACTAGCGATAGAGACCCAGTACTTC

clone size: once
J gene: TRBJ2-1
D gene: TRBD2
V gene: TRBV2
CDR3 protein: CASSAPGTSGRASEQFF
CDR3 DNA: TGTGCCAGCAGTGCACCCGGGACTAGCGGGAGGGCCAGTGAGCAGTTCTTC

clone size: NA
J gene: TRBJ1-2
D gene: NA
V gene: TRBV14
CDR3 protein: CASSLKSGVGYTF
CDR3 DNA: TGTGCCAGCAGCCTCAAATCAGGGGTTGGCTACACCTTC

clone size: NA
J gene: TRBJ1-2
D gene: NA
V gene: TRBV7-9
CDR3 protein: CASSSRGPGSYGYTF
CDR3 DNA: TGTGCCAGCAGCTCCCGGGGTCCGGGGAGCTATGGCTACACCTTC

clone size: NA
J gene: TRBJ2-2
D gene: TRBD1
V gene: TRBV10-1
CDR3 protein: CASSSDRGDTGELFF
CDR3 DNA: TGCGCCAGCAGTTCGGACAGGGGGGACACCGGGGAGCTGTTTTTT

clone size: NA
J gene: TRBJ1-4
D gene: NA
V gene: TRBV7-9
CDR3 protein: CASSVTQQDATNEKLFF
CDR3 DNA: TGTGCCAGCAGCGTCACACAACAGGATGCAACTAATGAAAAACTGTTTTTT

clone size: NA
J gene: TRBJ2-5
D gene: TRBD2
V gene: TRBV9
CDR3 protein: CASAGSGRPETQYF
CDR3 DNA: TGTGCCAGCGCGGGCAGCGGGAGGCCGGAGACCCAGTACTTC

clone size: NA
J gene: TRBJ2-3
D gene: TRBD2
V gene: TRBV29-1
CDR3 protein: CSVAGTRYTSSTDTQYF
CDR3 DNA: TGCAGCGTTGCCGGGACTAGGTACACCTCTAGCACAGATACGCAGTATTTT

clone size: NA
J gene: TRBJ1-2
D gene: TRBD1
V gene: TRBV2
CDR3 protein: CASTGTGRNGYTF
CDR3 DNA: TGTGCCAGCACTGGGACAGGCCGTAATGGCTACACCTTC

clone size: NA
J gene: TRBJ2-5
D gene: NA
V gene: TRBV7-9
CDR3 protein: CASLGTGHQETQYF
CDR3 DNA: TGTGCCTCGTTAGGTACAGGACACCAAGAGACCCAGTACTTC

clone size: NA
J gene: TRBJ2-3
D gene: TRBD1
V gene: TRBV9
CDR3 protein: CASSEDRGHLTDTQYF
CDR3 DNA: TGTGCCAGCAGCGAAGACAGGGGCCATCTCACAGATACGCAGTATTTT

clone size: once
J gene: TRBJ1-5
D gene: TRBD1
V gene: TRBV12-5
CDR3 protein: CASVLDRGDFSNQPQHF
CDR3 DNA: TGTGCTAGTGTTCTCGACAGGGGAGACTTTAGCAATCAGCCCCAGCATTTT

clone size: few
J gene: TRBJ1-1
D gene: NA
V gene: TRBV19
CDR3 protein: CASSTTANTEAFF
CDR3 DNA: TGTGCCAGTAGTACGACAGCGAACACTGAAGCTTTCTTT

clone size: NA
J gene: TRBJ2-2
D gene: NA
V gene: TRBV5-1
CDR3 protein: CASSLGYSPNTGELFF
CDR3 DNA: TGCGCCAGCAGCTTGGGATACTCCCCGAACACCGGGGAGCTGTTTTTT

clone size: NA
J gene: TRBJ2-3
D gene: TRBD2
V gene: TRBV11-3
CDR3 protein: CASSSGLATDTQYF
CDR3 DNA: TGTGCCAGCAGCTCTGGACTAGCTACAGATACGCAGTATTTT

clone size: few
J gene: TRBJ1-3
D gene: NA
V gene: TRBV2
CDR3 protein: CASSPSTGSGNTIYF
CDR3 DNA: TGTGCCAGCAGTCCGTCCACAGGCTCTGGAAACACCATATATTTT

clone size: NA
J gene: TRBJ2-4
D gene: NA
V gene: TRBV5-1
CDR3 protein: CASSPRREAAKNIQYF
CDR3 DNA: TGCGCCAGCAGCCCCCGGAGGGAAGCAGCCAAAAACATTCAGTACTTC

clone size: NA
J gene: TRBJ1-4
D gene: NA
V gene: TRBV11-2
CDR3 protein: CASSLARSNRAQKLFF
CDR3 DNA: TGTGCCAGCAGCTTAGCCCGATCAAACAGGGCCCAAAAACTGTTTTTT

clone size: NA
J gene: TRBJ2-7
D gene: NA
V gene: TRBV9
CDR3 protein: CASSVGRYEQYF
CDR3 DNA: TGTGCCAGCAGCGTAGGGAGATACGAGCAGTACTTC